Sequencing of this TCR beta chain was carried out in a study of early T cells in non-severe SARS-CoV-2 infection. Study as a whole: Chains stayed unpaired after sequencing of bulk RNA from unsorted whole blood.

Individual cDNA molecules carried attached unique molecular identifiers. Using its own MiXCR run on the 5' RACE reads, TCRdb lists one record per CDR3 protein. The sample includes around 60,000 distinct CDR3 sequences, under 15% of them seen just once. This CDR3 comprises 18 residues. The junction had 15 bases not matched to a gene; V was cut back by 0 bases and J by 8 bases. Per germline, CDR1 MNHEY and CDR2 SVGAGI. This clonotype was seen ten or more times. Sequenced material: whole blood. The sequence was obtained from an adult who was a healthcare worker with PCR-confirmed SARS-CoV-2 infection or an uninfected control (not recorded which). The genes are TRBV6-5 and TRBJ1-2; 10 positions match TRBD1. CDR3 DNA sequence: TGTGCCAGCAGTTACTCGACCGGGACAGGGGCCGCCGGCGGCGGCTACACCTTC. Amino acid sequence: CASSYSTGTGAAGGGYTF.